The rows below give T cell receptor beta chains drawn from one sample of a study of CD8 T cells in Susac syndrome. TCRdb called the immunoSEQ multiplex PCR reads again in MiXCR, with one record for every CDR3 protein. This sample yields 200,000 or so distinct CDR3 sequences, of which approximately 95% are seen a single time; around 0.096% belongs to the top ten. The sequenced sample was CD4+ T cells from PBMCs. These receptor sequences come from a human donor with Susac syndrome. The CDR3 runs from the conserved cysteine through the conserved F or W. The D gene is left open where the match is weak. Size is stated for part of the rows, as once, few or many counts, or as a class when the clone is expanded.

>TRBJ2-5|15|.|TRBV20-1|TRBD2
CSARDLAGGQETQYF
TGCAGTGCTAGAGATCTAGCGGGGGGTCAAGAGACCCAGTACTTC
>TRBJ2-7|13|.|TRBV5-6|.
CASSLGGNYEQYF
TGTGCCAGCAGCTTGGGGGGCAACTACGAGCAGTACTTC
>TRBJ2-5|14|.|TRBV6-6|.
CASSTSSTSGTQYF
TGTGCCAGCAGCACTTCTAGCACATCTGGGACCCAGTACTTC
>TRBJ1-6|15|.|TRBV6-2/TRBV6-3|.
CAATSRGFYNSPLHF
TGTGCCGCAACAAGTCGGGGTTTTTATAATTCACCCCTCCACTTT
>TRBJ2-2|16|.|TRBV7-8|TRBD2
CASSLLAGGDTGELFF
TGTGCCAGCAGCTTACTCGCGGGGGGGGATACCGGGGAGCTGTTTTTT
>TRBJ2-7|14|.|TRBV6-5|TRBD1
CASIPATGNYEQYF
TGTGCCAGCATCCCCGCGACAGGGAACTACGAGCAGTACTTC
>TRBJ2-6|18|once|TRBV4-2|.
CASSQDDTRSSGANVLTF
TGTGCCAGCAGCCAAGACGACACGAGGTCTTCTGGGGCCAACGTCCTGACTTTC
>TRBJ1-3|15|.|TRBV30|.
CAWARRTISGNTIYF
TGTGCCTGGGCCAGGAGGACCATCTCTGGAAACACCATATATTTT
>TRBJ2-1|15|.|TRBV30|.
CAWSVRGISYNEQFF
TGTGCCTGGAGTGTACGGGGAATCTCCTACAATGAGCAGTTCTTC
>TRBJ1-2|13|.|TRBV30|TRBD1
CAWSVNRGYGYTF
TGTGCCTGGAGTGTCAACAGGGGCTATGGCTACACCTTC
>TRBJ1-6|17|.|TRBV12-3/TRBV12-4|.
CASSFRETASYNSPLHF
TGTGCCAGCAGTTTTAGGGAGACGGCTTCCTATAATTCACCCCTCCACTTT
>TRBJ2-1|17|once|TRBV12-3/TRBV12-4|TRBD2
CASRPRLAGGNYNEQFF
TGTGCCAGCAGACCTAGACTAGCGGGGGGGAATTACAATGAGCAGTTCTTC
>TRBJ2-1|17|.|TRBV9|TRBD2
CASSVDPSGGVYNEQFF
TGTGCCAGCAGCGTAGACCCTAGCGGGGGGGTTTACAATGAGCAGTTCTTC
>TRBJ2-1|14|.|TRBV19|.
CAAQSGSSYNEQFF
TGTGCCGCACAATCAGGGAGCTCCTACAATGAGCAGTTCTTC
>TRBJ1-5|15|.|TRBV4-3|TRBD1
CASSQVGGGEQPQHF
TGCGCCAGCAGCCAAGTTGGAGGGGGCGAGCAGCCCCAGCATTTT
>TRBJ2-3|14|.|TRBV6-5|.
CASSRSGATDTQYF
TGTGCCAGCAGCCGATCCGGGGCAACAGATACGCAGTATTTT
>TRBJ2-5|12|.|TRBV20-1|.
CSARDTKETQYF
TGCAGTGCTAGAGATACAAAAGAGACCCAGTACTTC
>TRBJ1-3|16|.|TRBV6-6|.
CASSSAGPSSGNTIYF
TGTGCCAGCAGTTCGGCAGGACCAAGCTCTGGAAACACCATATATTTT
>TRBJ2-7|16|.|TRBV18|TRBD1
CASSPSRDRGRYEQYF
TGTGCCAGCTCACCGAGCAGGGACAGGGGAAGATACGAGCAGTACTTC
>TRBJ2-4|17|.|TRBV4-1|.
CASSQGGGGLAKNIQYF
TGCGCCAGCAGCCAAGGGGGAGGGGGGCTAGCCAAAAACATTCAGTACTTC